This T cell receptor beta chain is drawn from a study of T cell responses to AZD1222 COVID-19 vaccine. The CDR3 loop spans 15 amino acids. The V and J ends lost 2 bases and 5 bases, in that order; junction bases with no gene match: 8. The V gene's germline CDR1 is MNHNS and CDR2 SASEGT. TCRdb keeps only in-frame clones here, not all; method: immunoSEQ multiplex PCR. The sample consists of 150,000 to 200,000 clones, more than 90% of them appearing once. The TCR was taken from an adult in good health. Material: peripheral blood, obtained on day 0 of AZD1222 vaccination. The V call is TRBV6-1, the J call TRBJ1-2, with 7 bases lining up with TRBD1. The CDR3 loop is CASSEKSGGGYGYTF. CDR3 sequence (DNA): TGTGCCAGCAGTGAAAAGTCAGGGGGTGGGTATGGCTACACCTTC.